The 2 T cell receptor beta chains reported below all come from one sample, sequenced in a study of blood T cell repertoires in COVID-19. The protocol was immunoSEQ multiplex PCR, while the TCRdb copy is restricted to in-frame clones and leaves out a portion. The table shows some 260,000 clones, with 70% to 90% occurring only once. The sequenced sample was peripheral blood. The receptors were sampled from a woman in her forties who had recovered from COVID-19.

This rearrangement joins TRBV19 to TRBJ1-3, with D uncertain. Germline V CDR1 and CDR2: LNHDA, SQIVND (reference sequence). The CDR3 loop spans 13 amino acids. V shed 11 bases and J shed 0 bases, with 11 bases lying between them. The CDR3 spells CAGHSHSGNTIYF. CDR3 in DNA: TGTGCCGGCCACAGCCACTCTGGAAACACCATATATTTT.

CDR3 region: CASSARDRFNYGYTF. CDR3 bases: TGTGCCAGCAGCGCCCGGGACAGGTTTAACTATGGCTACACCTTC. This chain uses TRBV5-6 with TRBJ1-2, with 8 bases matching TRBD1. Per germline, CDR1 SGHDT and CDR2 YYEEEE. This CDR3 spans 15 amino acids. With 4 bases clipped from V and 1 base from J, the junction kept 6 bases outside the gene matches.